This passage covers 26 T cell receptor beta chains from one sample sequenced in a study. Libraries were prepared by immunoSEQ multiplex PCR; TCRdb keeps only in-frame clonotypes and omits some of them. In the table there are roughly 68,000 clones, over 85% of which are singletons. Sequencing was done on a sample of PBMCs. These receptor sequences come from a middle-aged man with rheumatoid arthritis.

V gene TRBV12-5 combines with J gene TRBJ2-1; the D is unclear. Germline V gene lookup returns CDR1 LGHNT and CDR2 FRNRAP. The CDR3 has 13 residues. Trimming stripped 4 bases from V and 7 bases from J, with 11 bases between. CDR3: CASGWLMWNEQFF. As DNA, the CDR3 is TGTGCTAGTGGTTGGCTGATGTGGAATGAGCAGTTCTTC.

The rearrangement links TRBV7-3 to TRBJ2-2, with 11 bases identical to TRBD2. The CDR3 is made up of 16 amino acids. Trimming at V came to 5 bases and at J to 5 bases, leaving 7 bases not matched to a gene. Germline loops: CDR1 SGHTA, CDR2 FQGTGA. The CDR3 region has the DNA TGTGCCAGCAGCCCAAGGCTAGCGGGAGGTACCGGGGAGCTGTTTTTT. Its protein product is CASSPRLAGGTGELFF.

V gene TRBV30 combines with J gene TRBJ2-2; D gene unclear. The germline V and J ends were trimmed by 2 bases and 2 bases, with 9 bases remaining between them. This CDR3 is 14 amino acids long. CDR1 and CDR2 from the germline V gene are GTSNPN and SVGIG (reference sequence). The CDR3 loop is CAWSRILNTGELFF. CDR3 in DNA: TGTGCCTGGAGTAGGATCCTAAACACCGGGGAGCTGTTTTTT.

This chain joins TRBV6-5 and TRBJ1-1; 8 bases map to TRBD1. The CDR3 loop spans 14 amino acids. J was trimmed by 5 bases and V by 7 bases; bases with no gene match: 9. Germline-derived CDR1 and CDR2 are MNHEY and SVGAGI. CDR3 coding DNA: TGTGCCAGCAAAACCACAGGGGGGCATACTGAAGCTTTCTTT. This encodes CASKTTGGHTEAFF.

This chain links TRBV6-5 with TRBJ1-2; D might be TRBD1 (6 bases). The V end lost 2 bases, the J end lost 6 bases, and 13 bases lay between the germline ends. The length of the CDR3 is 14 residues. Per the germline V gene, CDR1 is MNHEY and CDR2 is SVGAGI. The CDR3 DNA reads TGTGCCAGCAGTTACGGGGGGCGCGAGGATGGCTACACCTTC. Translated: CASSYGGREDGYTF.

A single count supports this clone. The chain links TRBV27 to TRBJ2-3; 7 bases align to TRBD2. The CDR3 covers 13 residues. V was pared by 1 base and J by 5 bases, with 0 bases of the junction left unmatched. Germline V lookup: CDR1 MNHEY, CDR2 SMNVEV (reference sequence). The CDR3 sequence is CASSLWGGDTQYF. CDR3 DNA sequence: TGTGCCAGCAGTTTATGGGGGGGAGATACGCAGTATTTT.

The chain uses TRBV2 and TRBJ1-2; TRBD1 matches at 11 bases. Per the germline V gene, CDR1 is SNHLY and CDR2 is FYNNEI. CDR3 size: 14 residues. Trimming removed 6 bases from V and 5 bases from J; junction bases left unmatched: 5. CDR3 region: CASSRTGGGYGYTF. DNA of the CDR3: TGTGCCAGCAGCCGGACAGGGGGCGGTTATGGCTACACCTTC.

The V gene is TRBV6-2 or TRBV6-3, the J gene TRBJ1-5, with D perhaps matching TRBD1 (5 bases). V lost 5 bases and J lost 3, with 14 bases in between. The germline V gene encodes CDR1 MNHEY and CDR2 SVGEGT. The CDR3 covers 15 residues. CDR3 loop: CASSRVGGPNQPQHF. The CDR3 DNA reads TGTGCCAGCAGTCGGGTGGGGGGTCCCAATCAGCCCCAGCATTTT.

This chain's CDR3 is CASSLQSAGTGHYEQYF. The CDR3 DNA follows: TGTGCCAGCAGCTTGCAGTCCGCCGGGACAGGACACTACGAGCAGTACTTC. This sequence joins TRBV7-2 and TRBJ2-7; 8 bases match TRBD1. The germline V gene encodes CDR1 SGHTA and CDR2 FQGNSA. Germline trimming cut 3 bases from V and 3 bases from J; bases unmatched to any gene: 13. This CDR3 has 17 residues.

In the case of this clone: A junction end diverges from the germline sequence, so it may reflect a read error. V is TRBV18 and J is TRBJ1-1; D is undetermined. The germline gives CDR1 KGHSH, CDR2 LQKENI. CDR3 length: 14 amino acids. The CDR3 nucleotides are TGTGCCAGCTCACCTGTAGACGGGAACGCTGAAGCTTTCTTT. It is translated as CASSPVDGNAEAFF.

The rearrangement uses TRBV7-9 and TRBJ2-3; D unresolved. The CDR3 has 17 amino acids. The germline V gene has CDR1 SEHNR and CDR2 FQNEAQ (reference sequence). The V gene lost 7 bases and the J gene lost 0 bases, with 20 bases spanning the gap. In nucleotides, the CDR3 is TGTGCCAGCAACCAGTACGGAGCCTTTTCTAGCACAGATACGCAGTATTTT. Translating it yields CASNQYGAFSSTDTQYF.

The V call is TRBV3-1 (or the pseudogene TRBV3-2), the J call TRBJ1-5, with D perhaps matching TRBD1 (6 bases). CDR1 LGHDT and CDR2 YNNKEL come from the germline V gene (reference sequence). CDR3 length equals 15 residues. The V and J ends lost 0 bases and 6 bases respectively, with 12 bases between them. The DNA for the CDR3 is TGTGCCAGCAGCCAAGATGTAGGGGGTGGTCAGCCCCAGCATTTT. Protein product: CASSQDVGGGQPQHF.

V usage is TRBV28 and J usage is TRBJ2-1; 13 bases map to TRBD2. The trim removed 6 bases at V and 5 bases at J, leaving 7 bases unmatched. CDR3 size: 16 residues. Germline CDR1 and CDR2: MDHEN and SYDVKM. DNA for the CDR3: TGTGCCAGCAGCCTGCCGGGACTAGCGGGAAACAATGAGCAGTTCTTC. Protein sequence: CASSLPGLAGNNEQFF.

This chain joins TRBV10-3 and TRBJ1-1; 9 bases map to TRBD1. Germline trimming cut 5 bases from V and 4 bases from J; bases unmatched to any gene: 5. Germline CDR1 reads ENHRY; CDR2 reads SYGVKD. This CDR3 contains 14 residues. CDR3 nucleotide sequence: TGTGCCATCAGTCAACAGGGGGCGGGCACTGAAGCTTTCTTT. Encoded protein: CAISQQGAGTEAFF.

This rearrangement joins TRBV12-3 or TRBV12-4 to TRBJ2-3; D is uncertain. This CDR3 comprises 12 residues. V gave up 3 bases and J gave up 3 bases, with 4 bases separating them. CDR3 nucleotides: TGTGCCAGCAGTTTTACTACAGATACGCAGTATTTT. This encodes CASSFTTDTQYF.

This chain connects TRBV7-2 to TRBJ1-1; a possible D gene is TRBD1 (6 bases). CDR3 length: 15 amino acids. Trimming took 3 bases from V and 2 from J, leaving 13 bases between them. CDR1 is SGHTA, CDR2 FQGNSA, per germline. CDR3 loop: CASSFAGTPNTEAFF. As DNA, the CDR3 is TGTGCCAGCAGCTTCGCCGGGACACCCAACACTGAAGCTTTCTTT.

The CDR3 loop is CATKGGLNEKLFF. CDR3 nucleotides: TGTGCCACCAAAGGAGGGCTAAATGAAAAACTGTTTTTT. V gene TRBV2 combines with J gene TRBJ1-4, with D unresolved. V shed 10 bases and J shed 5 bases, with 14 bases lying between them. Germline lookup yields CDR1 SNHLY and CDR2 FYNNEI. The CDR3 length is 13 residues.

DNA for the CDR3: TGTGCCAGCAGTTTAGATCTATCCCGGTACAGGGGATTCGGCACTGAAGCTTTCTTT. Translating gives CASSLDLSRYRGFGTEAFF. The chain has TRBV28 and TRBJ1-1; 7 bases align to TRBD1. The V gene's germline CDR1 is MDHEN and CDR2 SYDVKM. The CDR3 runs to 19 residues. Unmatched junction bases numbered 19, after V lost 2 bases and J lost 4 bases.

The gene calls are TRBV7-2 and TRBJ2-7; TRBD1 agrees at 8 bases. Germline assignment: CDR1 SGHTA and CDR2 FQGNSA. The CDR3 contains 13 residues. After removal of 3 bases from V and 6 bases from J, the junction contained 4 bases not matched to a gene. CDR3: CASSFLGQGEQYF. CDR3 in DNA: TGTGCCAGCAGCTTCCTAGGACAGGGCGAGCAGTACTTC.

V and J are TRBV7-2 and TRBJ1-5; D remains unclear. CDR3 length equals 13 residues. Trimming took off 2 bases at V and 4 bases at J, with 6 bases between the two ends. CDR1 is SGHTA, CDR2 FQGNSA, per germline. CDR3 protein: CASSLKGNQPQHF. The CDR3, as DNA: TGTGCCAGCAGCTTAAAGGGAAATCAGCCCCAGCATTTT.

This chain connects TRBV15 to TRBJ2-7; perhaps D is TRBD1 or TRBD2 (5 bases each). Trimming pared 1 base from V and 4 bases from J, leaving 8 bases between. This CDR3 region has 13 residues. CDR1 LNHNV and CDR2 YYDKDF come from the germline V gene (reference sequence). The DNA for the CDR3 is TGTGCCACCAGCAGAGCAGGGAGATACGAGCAGTACTTC. Encoded protein: CATSRAGRYEQYF.

The V gene is TRBV11-2, the J gene TRBJ2-5; 10 bases are shared with TRBD1. Germline assignment: CDR1 SGHAT and CDR2 FQNNGV. V shed 7 bases and J 3 bases; nucleotides not matched to a gene: 8. The CDR3 loop spans 15 amino acids. The DNA for the CDR3 is TGTGCCAGCAACCTACCCGGGACAGGGGAAGAGACCCAGTACTTC. Amino acid sequence: CASNLPGTGEETQYF.

This chain's CDR3 is CAGHGQNYGYTF. DNA of the CDR3: TGTGCCGGCCATGGACAGAACTATGGCTACACCTTC. J is TRBJ1-2 and V is TRBV28, with a weak D call TRBD1 (6 bases). V gave up 11 bases and J gave up 2 bases, with 12 bases separating them. The CDR3 length is 12 residues. Germline CDR1 and CDR2: MDHEN and SYDVKM.

The sample holds a few counts of this clone. The CDR3: CASSLGQGRANTEAFF. The CDR3 DNA is TGTGCCAGCAGCTTGGGACAGGGTAGAGCGAACACTGAAGCTTTCTTT. V is TRBV7-2 and J is TRBJ1-1; the match to TRBD1 covers 9 bases. The CDR3 covers 16 residues. V was clipped by 3 bases and J by 1 base; unmatched bases: 6. Germline CDR1 SGHTA, CDR2 FQGNSA.

About this clone: It is unclear where the CDR3 begins or ends on the DNA, so no DNA is shown, and the CDR3 is as TCRdb lists it. CDR3: CASSSSPEQYF. V gene TRBV12-3 or TRBV12-4 combines with J gene TRBJ2-7. Ends included, the CDR3 has 11 residues.

The chain employs TRBV30 and TRBJ1-5; D gene ambiguous. Deletions cut 2 bases from V and 2 bases from J, with 10 bases between. Germline loops: CDR1 GTSNPN, CDR2 SVGIG (reference sequence). This CDR3 is built from 14 residues. CDR3 region: CAWSISGRNQPQHF. CDR3 sequence (DNA): TGTGCCTGGAGTATTTCCGGGCGCAATCAGCCCCAGCATTTT.